Each of the 7 T cell receptor beta chains below was sequenced from the same sample in a study of PD-1 blockade in classical Hodgkin lymphoma. Sequencing used immunoSEQ multiplex PCR; TCRdb keeps in-frame clones, though not all of them. Here the sample spans roughly 68,000 clones, over 90% being singletons. Time point in this sample: newly diagnosed, previously untreated cHL patient sample. Material: peripheral blood mononuclear cells (PBMCs). The receptors shown here come from a human donor with classical Hodgkin lymphoma.

The rearrangement links TRBV6-6 to TRBJ2-7; 7 nucleotides agree with TRBD1. CDR1 MNHNY and CDR2 SVGAGI come from the germline V gene (reference sequence). This CDR3 has 16 amino acids. The junction had 12 bases not matched to a gene; V was cut back by 6 bases and J by 1 base. This CDR3 reads CASRPSPGQWSYEQYF. CDR3 DNA sequence: TGTGCCAGCAGACCCTCTCCGGGACAGTGGTCCTACGAGCAGTACTTC.

The chain employs TRBV6-1 and TRBJ1-4; no firm D call. The CDR3 spans 13 residues. V lost 5 bases to trimming and J lost 11 bases, with 15 bases between them. Germline assignment: CDR1 MNHNS and CDR2 SASEGT. CDR3 DNA sequence: TGTGCCAGCAGTTCCGCGACCCTTCTCAAACTGTTTTTT. Amino acids: CASSSATLLKLFF.

This chain uses TRBV7-7 with TRBJ2-2; D is ambiguous. Trimming shortened V by 5 bases and J by 0 bases, and 16 bases separated the two germline ends. The CDR3 has 17 residues. The germline gives CDR1 SSHAT, CDR2 FNYEAQ (reference sequence). CDR3 coding DNA: TGTGCCAGCAGCCCCAGGATGGCTGCAGCGAACACCGGGGAGCTGTTTTTT. Its protein is CASSPRMAAANTGELFF.

This rearrangement joins TRBV2 to TRBJ1-1; D gene uncertain. The V and J ends lost 2 bases and 3 bases respectively, with 13 bases between them. The CDR3 totals 15 residues. Germline loops: CDR1 SNHLY, CDR2 FYNNEI. CDR3 amino acids: CASSEYGTTDTEAFF. The CDR3 coding sequence is TGTGCCAGCAGTGAATATGGTACCACGGACACTGAAGCTTTCTTT.

The chain recombines TRBV6-5 with TRBJ1-6; 8 bases fit TRBD1. The CDR3 totals 15 residues. V shed 6 bases, J shed 8 bases, and the junction held 9 bases outside the gene matches. Germline CDR1 and CDR2: MNHEY and SVGAGI. The CDR3 DNA follows: TGTGCCAGCAGCTCCACCAGGGGGCGGGATTCACCCCTCCACTTT. Translation gives CASSSTRGRDSPLHF.

This chain links TRBV7-3 with TRBJ2-3, with unresolved D. This CDR3 comprises 15 residues. Germline CDR1 reads SGHTA; CDR2 reads FQGTGA. The V and J ends lost 1 base and 2 bases respectively, with 10 bases between them. The CDR3 reads CASSLNGRATDTQYF. The DNA for the CDR3 is TGTGCCAGCAGCTTAAATGGCCGTGCCACAGATACGCAGTATTTT.

Written as DNA, the CDR3 is TGTGCCAGCAGTCCGGGACCCCTAGCCCATGGCTACACCTTC. This sequence encodes CASSPGPLAHGYTF. The rearrangement joins TRBV7-9 to TRBJ1-2, with D perhaps matching TRBD1 (5 bases). Trimming shortened V by 6 bases and J by 6 bases, and 17 bases separated the two germline ends. Germline values: CDR1 SEHNR, CDR2 FQNEAQ (reference sequence). The CDR3 length is 14 residues.